This T cell receptor (beta chain) appears in the sequencing data of a study of blood T cell repertoires in COVID-19. Study information: Whether acute or convalescent, the COVID-19 samples came from the United States, Italy and Spain. In each case, the material was cDNA or gDNA derived from T cells, B-cell-depleted T cells, or PBMCs.

Some clones are missing from TCRdb's copy, which holds only in-frame ones; the method was immunoSEQ multiplex PCR. The sample shows tens of thousands of clones, approximately 83% of them seen only once. The specimen sequenced was peripheral blood. The clonotype comes from a human donor in a cohort sampled during active COVID-19.

The CDR3 spells CATSLKGGPGELFF. The CDR3 DNA is TGTGCCACCAGTCTGAAGGGGGGGCCCGGGGAGCTGTTTTTT. The V call is TRBV24-1, the J call TRBJ2-2, with a tentative D call TRBD2 (7 bases). The V and J ends lost 6 bases and 6 bases respectively, with 13 bases between them. CDR1 KGHDR and CDR2 SFDVKD come from the germline V gene. This CDR3 has 14 amino acids.